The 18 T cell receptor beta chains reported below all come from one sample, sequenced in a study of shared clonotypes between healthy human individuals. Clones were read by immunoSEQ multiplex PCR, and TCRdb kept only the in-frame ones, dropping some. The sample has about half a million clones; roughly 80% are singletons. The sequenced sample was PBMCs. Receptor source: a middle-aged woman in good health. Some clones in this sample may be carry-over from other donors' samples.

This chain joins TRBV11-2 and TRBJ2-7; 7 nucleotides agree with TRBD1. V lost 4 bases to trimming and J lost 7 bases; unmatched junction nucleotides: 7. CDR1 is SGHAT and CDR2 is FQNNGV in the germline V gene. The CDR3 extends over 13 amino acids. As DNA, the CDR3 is TGTGCCAGCAGCTCCGACAGGGTGGGGGAGCAGTACTTC. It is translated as CASSSDRVGEQYF.

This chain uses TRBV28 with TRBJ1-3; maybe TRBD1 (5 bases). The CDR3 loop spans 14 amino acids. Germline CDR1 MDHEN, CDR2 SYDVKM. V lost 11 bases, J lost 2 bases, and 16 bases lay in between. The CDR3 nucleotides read TGTGCCGAGGACATGAGGGTAGCTGGAAACACCATATATTTT. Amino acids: CAEDMRVAGNTIYF. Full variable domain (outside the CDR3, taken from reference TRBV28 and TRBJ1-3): DVKVTQSSRYLVKRTGEKVFLECVQDMDHENMFWYRQDPGLGLRLIYFSYDVKMKEKGDIPEGYSVSREKKERFSLILESASTNQTSMYLCAEDMRVAGNTIYFGEGSWLTVV.

The CDR3 sequence is CAISEGTQKYNSPLHF. As DNA, the CDR3 is TGTGCCATCAGTGAGGGGACCCAAAAGTATAATTCACCCCTCCACTTT. The chain links TRBV10-3 to TRBJ1-6; tentative D call: TRBD1 (5 bases). V was trimmed by 2 bases and J by 4 bases, leaving 12 bases between them. Germline assignment: CDR1 ENHRY and CDR2 SYGVKD. The CDR3 runs 16 residues.

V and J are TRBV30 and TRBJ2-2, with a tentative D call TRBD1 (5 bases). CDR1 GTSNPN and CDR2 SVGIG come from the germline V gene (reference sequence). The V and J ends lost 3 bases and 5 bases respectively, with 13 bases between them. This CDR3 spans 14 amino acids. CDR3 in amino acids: CAWRGQDETGELFF. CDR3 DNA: TGTGCCTGGAGGGGGCAGGACGAAACCGGGGAGCTGTTTTTT.

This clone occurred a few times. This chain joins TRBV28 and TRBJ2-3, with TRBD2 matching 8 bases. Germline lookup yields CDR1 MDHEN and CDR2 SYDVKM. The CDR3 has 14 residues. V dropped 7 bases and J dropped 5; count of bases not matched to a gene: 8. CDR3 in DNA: TGTGCCAGCATTAAAGCGGGAGTTCTAGATACGCAGTATTTT. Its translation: CASIKAGVLDTQYF.

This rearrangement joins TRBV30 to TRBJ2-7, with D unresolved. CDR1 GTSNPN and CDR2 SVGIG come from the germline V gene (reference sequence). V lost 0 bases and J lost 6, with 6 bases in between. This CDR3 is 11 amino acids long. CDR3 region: CAWSVAAEQYF. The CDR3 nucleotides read TGTGCCTGGAGTGTAGCTGCCGAGCAGTACTTC. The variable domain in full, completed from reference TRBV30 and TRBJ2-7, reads SQTIHQWPATLVQPVGSPLSLECTVEGTSNPNLYWYRQAAGRGLQLLFYSVGIGQISSEVPQNLSASRPQDRQFILSSKKLLLSDSGFYLCAWSVAAEQYFGPGTRLTVT.

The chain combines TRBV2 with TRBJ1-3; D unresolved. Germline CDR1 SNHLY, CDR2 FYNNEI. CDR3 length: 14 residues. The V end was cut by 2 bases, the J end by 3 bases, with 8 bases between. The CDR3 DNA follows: TGTGCCAGCAGTGAACTGGATCGTGGAAACACCATATATTTT. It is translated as CASSELDRGNTIYF.

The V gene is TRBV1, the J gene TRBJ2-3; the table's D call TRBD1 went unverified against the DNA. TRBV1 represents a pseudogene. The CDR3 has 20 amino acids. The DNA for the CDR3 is TGCACCAGCAGCCAAGTAAACAGGGTGAGTTTGGTCCGGGGCACAGATACGCAGTATTTT. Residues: CTSSQVNRVSLVRGTDTQYF.

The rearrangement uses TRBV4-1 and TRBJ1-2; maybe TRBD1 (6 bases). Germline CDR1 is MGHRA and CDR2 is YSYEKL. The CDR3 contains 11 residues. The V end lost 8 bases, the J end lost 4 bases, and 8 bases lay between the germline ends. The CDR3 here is CASRDIYGYTF. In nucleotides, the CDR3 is TGCGCCAGCCGGGACATCTATGGCTACACCTTC.

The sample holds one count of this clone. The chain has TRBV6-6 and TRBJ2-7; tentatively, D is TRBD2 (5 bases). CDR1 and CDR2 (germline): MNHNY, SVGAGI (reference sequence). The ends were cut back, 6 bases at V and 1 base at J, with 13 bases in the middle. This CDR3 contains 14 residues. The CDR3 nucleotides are TGTGCCAGCAGCAGCGACGGGGAATCCTACGAGCAGTACTTC. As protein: CASSSDGESYEQYF.

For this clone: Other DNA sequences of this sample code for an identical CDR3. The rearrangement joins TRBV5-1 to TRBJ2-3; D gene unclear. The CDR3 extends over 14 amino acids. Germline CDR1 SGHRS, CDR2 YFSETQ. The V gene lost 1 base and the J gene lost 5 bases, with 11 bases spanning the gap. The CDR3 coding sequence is TGCGCCAGCAGCTTGTCGAGAGCTGAAGATACGCAGTATTTT. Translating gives CASSLSRAEDTQYF.

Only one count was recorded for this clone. The CDR3: CASSLGQGGNTGELFF. CDR3 in DNA: TGTGCCAGCAGCTTAGGACAGGGAGGTAACACCGGGGAGCTGTTTTTT. V and J are TRBV7-7 and TRBJ2-2; TRBD1 is a possible D gene (7 bases). There are 16 residues in the CDR3. Between the trimmed V and J ends, which lost 1 base and 2 bases, there was a span of 11 bases. The germline V gene has CDR1 SSHAT and CDR2 FNYEAQ (reference sequence).

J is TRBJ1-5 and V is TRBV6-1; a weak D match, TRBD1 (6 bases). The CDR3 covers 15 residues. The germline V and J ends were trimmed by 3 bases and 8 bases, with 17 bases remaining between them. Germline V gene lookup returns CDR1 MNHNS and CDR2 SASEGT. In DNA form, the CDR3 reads TGTGCCAGCAGTGACGGCAGGACAGTGAGAGAGCCCCAGCATTTT. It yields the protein CASSDGRTVREPQHF.

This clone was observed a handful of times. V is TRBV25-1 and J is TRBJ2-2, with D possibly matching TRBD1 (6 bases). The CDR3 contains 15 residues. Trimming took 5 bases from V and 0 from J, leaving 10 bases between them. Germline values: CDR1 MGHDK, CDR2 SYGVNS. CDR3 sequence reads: CASSLGGTNTGELFF. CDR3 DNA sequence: TGTGCCAGCAGTCTAGGGGGTACGAACACCGGGGAGCTGTTTTTT.

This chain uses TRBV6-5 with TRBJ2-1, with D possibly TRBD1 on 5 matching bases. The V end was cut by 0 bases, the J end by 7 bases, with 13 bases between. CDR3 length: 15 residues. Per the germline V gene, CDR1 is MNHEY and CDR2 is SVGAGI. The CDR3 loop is CASSYSQGTMNEQFF. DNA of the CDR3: TGTGCCAGCAGTTACTCCCAGGGAACGATGAATGAGCAGTTCTTC.

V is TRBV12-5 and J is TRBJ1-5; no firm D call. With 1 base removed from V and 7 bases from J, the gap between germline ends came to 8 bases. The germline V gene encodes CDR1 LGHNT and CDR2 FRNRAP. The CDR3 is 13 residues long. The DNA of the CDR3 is TGTGCTAGTGGTTTGGGCCTTGGGCAGCCCCAGCATTTT. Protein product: CASGLGLGQPQHF.

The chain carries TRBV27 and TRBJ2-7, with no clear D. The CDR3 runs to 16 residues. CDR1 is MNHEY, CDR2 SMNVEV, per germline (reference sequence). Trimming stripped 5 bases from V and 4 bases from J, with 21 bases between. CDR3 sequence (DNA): TGTGCCAGCAGTCCAACCTACTGGGTCAGAAAGTACGAGCAGTACTTC. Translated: CASSPTYWVRKYEQYF.

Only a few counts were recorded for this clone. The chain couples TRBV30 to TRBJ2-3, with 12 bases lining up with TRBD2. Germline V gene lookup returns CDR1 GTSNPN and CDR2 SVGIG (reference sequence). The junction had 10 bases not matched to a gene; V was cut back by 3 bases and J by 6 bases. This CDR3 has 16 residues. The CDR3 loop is CAWSRARLAGGDTQYF. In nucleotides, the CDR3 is TGTGCCTGGAGCCGGGCCCGTCTAGCGGGAGGGGATACGCAGTATTTT.